This TCR beta chain was observed in a study of T cell responses to AZD1222 COVID-19 vaccine. Overall study findings and caveats: When two AZD1222 doses had been given, Spike-specific TCR breadth and depth rose.

In regard to this clone: Its antigen is not known.

Germline V gives CDR1 SNHLY, CDR2 FYNNEI. The V gene end was trimmed by 2 bases and the J gene end by 9 bases; junction bases not matched to a gene: 11. This CDR3 contains 17 residues. Profiling relied on immunoSEQ multiplex PCR, and the TCRdb table lists in-frame clones only, not all of them. The sample yields about 200,000 clones, 88% seen once. The sample in question was peripheral blood, obtained on day 0 of AZD1222 vaccination. The sequence was obtained from an adult in good health. V and J are TRBV2 and TRBJ2-1; 12 bases are a match to TRBD2. The CDR3 spells CASSERSSGGAKGEQFF. Written as DNA, the CDR3 is TGTGCCAGCAGTGAACGGTCTAGCGGGGGGGCGAAGGGTGAGCAGTTCTTC.